This T cell receptor (beta chain) appears in the sequencing data of a study of OX40 agonist ivuxolimab in advanced cancers. Concerning the study at large: Ivuxolimab, which targeted the costimulatory receptor OX40 (CD134), was an agonistic, fully human IgG2 monoclonal antibody. Intravenous ivuxolimab was administered to patients every 2 weeks at six dose levels: 0.01, 0.1, 0.3, 1.5, 3 and 10 mg/kg. Of the 52 patients in dose escalation, around 19 had hepatocellular carcinoma, some 15 had melanoma, 9 had renal cell carcinoma and 9 had head and neck cancer. The dose-escalation cohort was 82.7% male with a mean age of around 64 years, ranging from roughly 23 to 79. Prior anti-PD-1, anti-PD-L1 or anti-CTLA-4 therapy was permitted, and about two fifths of dose-escalation patients had received checkpoint inhibitors. Partial responses occurred in three dose-escalation patients: two with cutaneous melanoma and one with hepatocellular carcinoma. The purpose of peripheral TCRbeta sequencing was to test whether ivuxolimab changed TCR sequence diversity and led to clonal T-cell expansion. The paper describes the monotherapy dose-escalation part (N = 52 patients) of the phase I trial of ivuxolimab.

Worth noting for this clone: The antigen it binds to is not known. The input lacks base qualities; no much larger clone sits a single base away.

Patients with autoimmune disease history or receiving systemic immunosuppression were excluded from the trial. Peripheral blood for TCR sequencing was collected from all dose cohorts at baseline, on cycle 4 day 1, and on cycle 7 day 1. Samples came from an open-label, multicenter, first-in-human phase I dose-escalation trial of ivuxolimab. Adults with locally advanced or metastatic head and neck squamous cell, hepatocellular, melanoma or renal cell carcinoma were enrolled in the trial. CD4+ and CD8+ T cells were sorted separately from peripheral blood before TCR sequencing. For sequencing of the TCRbeta CDR3 region, genomic DNA was extracted from the sorted cells. The immunoSEQ Assay was used to sequence the TCRbeta CDR3 regions. The table comes from immuneACCESS by way of TCRdb, which keeps in-frame sequences with V and J called. Part of the clones is missing from these tables; in studies checked, under half for an unresolved V gene and the rest for unknown reasons. This sample has tens of thousands of clones in its table, and 80% to 90% of those were observed once. In total, the top ten clones hold less than 7.5% of the sample.

The paper's findings and limits, for the study overall: At doses of 0.1 to 3.0 mg/kg, clonal expansion of both CD4+ and CD8+ T cells in blood was seen between baseline and week 6. Low levels of normalized T-cell clonal expansion were also seen in some nonresponding patients. In partial responders in the 0.1-3.0 mg/kg groups, normalized peripheral clonal expansion was found to be among the lowest, especially among CD8+ T cells. Which antigens the clonally expanded peripheral T cells were specific for was not determined. After ivuxolimab, more expanded clones were found on average in CD8+ T cells than in CD4+ T cells.

This receptor was identified in an adult with an advanced solid tumor such as melanoma, head and neck, liver or kidney cancer. This specimen was CD4+ or CD8+ T cells sorted from blood, taken in a trial of the OX40 agonist ivuxolimab.

CDR3 region: CATSRYRDRWNEQFF. The nucleotides read TGTGCCACCAGCAGATACAGGGACCGGTGGAATGAGCAGTTCTTC. The chain is assembled from TRBV15 and TRBJ2-1, with TRBD1 perhaps the D gene, on 6 matching bases. The CDR3 runs 15 residues from the cysteine to the phenylalanine. Of the read, only the CDR3 DNA is kept; its 45 bases are in frame from base 1. In the germline V gene (reference sequence), CDR1 corresponds to LNHNV and CDR2 to YYDKDF. Trimming takes 2 bases from V and 7 bases from J, and the germline ends sit 15 bases apart.